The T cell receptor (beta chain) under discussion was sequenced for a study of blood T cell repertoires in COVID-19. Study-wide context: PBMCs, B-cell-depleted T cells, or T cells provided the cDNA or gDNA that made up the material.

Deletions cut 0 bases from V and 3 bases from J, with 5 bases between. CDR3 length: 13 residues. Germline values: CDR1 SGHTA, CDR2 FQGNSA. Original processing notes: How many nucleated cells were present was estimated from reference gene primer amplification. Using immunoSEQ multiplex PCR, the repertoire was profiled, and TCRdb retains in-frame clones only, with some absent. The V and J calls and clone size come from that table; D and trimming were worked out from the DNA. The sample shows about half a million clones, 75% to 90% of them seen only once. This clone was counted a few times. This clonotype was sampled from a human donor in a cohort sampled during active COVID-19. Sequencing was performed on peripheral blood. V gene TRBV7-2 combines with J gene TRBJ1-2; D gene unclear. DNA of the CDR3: TGTGCCAGCAGCTTAGCAACTGACTATGGCTACACCTTC. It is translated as CASSLATDYGYTF.